Sequencing of this TCR beta chain was carried out in a study of blood T cells in healthy people across ages. Study-wide results and caveats: Age showed a roughly linear inverse relationship with TCR beta diversity per million T cells.

The germline V gene has CDR1 MNHEY and CDR2 SVGEGT. V shed 6 bases and J shed 4 bases, with 21 bases lying between them. The CDR3 has 16 amino acids. This clonotype has more than one count but fewer than ten. What it binds is unknown. Alongside a J-beta primer mix, a sample-barcoded 5' primer served in a second PCR lasting 7 to 11 cycles. TCRdb redid the calling of the 5' RACE reads with MiXCR, one entry per CDR3 protein. The repertoire has 1 million or so distinct CDR3 sequences, 20% to 25% of them found once; the top ten carry approximately 0.71%. This sample was also put to use in a study of T cells of mothers and their children. That publication notes: Over 9.5 million TCR beta CDR3 reads were obtained from each mother, and a few million from each child. Mothers and children who were related shared slightly more overlap than unrelated pairs, but not significantly more.

What was sequenced was blood. V gene TRBV6-2 or TRBV6-3 combines with J gene TRBJ2-5, with D hard to call. The source of this sequence is a girl aged 2 to 10 in good health. The CDR3 here is CASRNFPATPTETQYF. The DNA of the CDR3 is TGTGCCAGCAGAAACTTCCCAGCGACCCCTACAGAGACCCAGTACTTC.